The source of this T cell receptor (beta chain) is a study of T cell responses to AZD1222 COVID-19 vaccine. The CDR3 contains 15 residues. With 1 base removed from V and 4 bases from J, the gap between germline ends came to 10 bases. Germline assignment: CDR1 LNHDA and CDR2 SQIVND (reference sequence). The assay was immunoSEQ multiplex PCR, and TCRdb's table has in-frame clones only and misses some. This sample has 150,000 or so clones, with about 88% found just once. This chain joins TRBV19 and TRBJ2-2; D remains ambiguous. Sequencing was performed on peripheral blood, taken on day 0 of AZD1222 vaccination. The TCR sequence derives from an adult in good health. The chain's CDR3 is CASSIVRSFTGELFF. Written as DNA, the CDR3 is TGTGCCAGTAGTATAGTCCGGTCGTTCACCGGGGAGCTGTTTTTT.